This T cell receptor (beta chain) was profiled in a study of blood T cell repertoires in COVID-19. Study information: Samples representing acute and convalescent COVID-19 were sourced from the United States, Italy and Spain.

CDR3 length equals 17 residues. Germline V gene data show CDR1 as LNHDA and CDR2 as SQIVND (reference sequence). After removal of 1 base from V and 0 bases from J, the junction contained 4 bases not matched to a gene. Method: immunoSEQ multiplex PCR; TCRdb's copy keeps in-frame clones and lacks some. The sample includes 55,000 to 85,000 clones, about 80% of them seen just once. The rearrangement joins TRBV19 to TRBJ1-1, with TRBD1 matching 11 bases. The receptor's source is a woman in her 70s with acute or convalescent COVID-19. Input material: peripheral blood. CDR3 in amino acids: CASSIGTGGYLNTEAFF. The CDR3 DNA reads TGTGCCAGTAGTATAGGGACAGGGGGCTATTTGAACACTGAAGCTTTCTTT.